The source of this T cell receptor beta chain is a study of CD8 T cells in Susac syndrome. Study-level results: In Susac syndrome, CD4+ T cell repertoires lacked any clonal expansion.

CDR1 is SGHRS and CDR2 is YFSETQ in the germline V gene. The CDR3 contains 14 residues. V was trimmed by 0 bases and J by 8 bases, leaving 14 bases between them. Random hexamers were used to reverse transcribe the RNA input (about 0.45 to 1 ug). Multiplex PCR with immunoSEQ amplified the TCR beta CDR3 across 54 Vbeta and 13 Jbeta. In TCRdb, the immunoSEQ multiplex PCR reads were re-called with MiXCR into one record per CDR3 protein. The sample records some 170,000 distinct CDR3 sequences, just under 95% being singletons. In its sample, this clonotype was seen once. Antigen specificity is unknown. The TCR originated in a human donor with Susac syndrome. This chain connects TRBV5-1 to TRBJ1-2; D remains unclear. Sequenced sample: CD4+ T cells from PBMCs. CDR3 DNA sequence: TGCGCCAGCAGCTTGGAGGCCACTTCGGAAGGCTACACCTTC. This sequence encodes CASSLEATSEGYTF.